This record concerns one T cell receptor (beta chain) sequence. Its antigen is not yet known. Within one base of it there is no much larger clone, and no base qualities were kept. The cohort was made up of around 720 healthy bone marrow donors. At the time of sampling, all cohort members were nominally healthy, though unrecorded immune exposures were likely present. The donor was CMV seronegative and was included in the group of 352 seronegative cohort members. Each donor provided a peripheral blood sample, and peripheral blood mononuclear cells were used for TCR beta sequencing. Genomic DNA was extracted from the blood cell samples with the Qiagen DNeasy Blood Extraction Kit. The germline V and J ends show losses of 4 bases and 4 bases respectively, and no gene match explains 7 bases of the junction. Based on the germline V gene, the CDR1 and CDR2 sequences are SGHDT and YYEEEE. The CDR3, cysteine through phenylalanine, is 15 amino acids long. Only CDR3 DNA remains: 45 bases, in frame from the first base.

This sample is part of a study of cytomegalovirus exposure and HLA in healthy donors (dated by TCRdb to about 2017). Regarding the complete study: An earlier analysis of some 550 of the donors reported about 250 Gb of sequence data and 117 million unique TCR beta sequences from 150 million to 200 million T cells. An early release covering around 630 HLA-typed donors comprised about 290 gigabases of sequencing data and 85 million to 100 million unique TCR sequences. Among the 398 genotyped donors, around 81% belonged to the genetic ancestry cluster associated with self-reported Caucasian donors. The study aimed to test whether cataloging public T cell receptors could reveal signatures of past pathogen exposure. Using immunosequencing, the study profiled T cell repertoires from about 650 subjects and related those repertoires to cytomegalovirus serostatus. Besides the first cohort of approximately 710 subjects, a separate validation cohort made up of around 120 different subjects was used. To predict cytomegalovirus infection status, the study combined high-throughput TCR immunosequencing, statistical association of individual TCRs with disease status, and machine learning. In a later analysis, previously published TCR beta repertoires from several hundred donors were re-analyzed and high-resolution HLA genotyping was added so that TCR occurrence patterns could be studied. The later analysis used no new phenotypic data to find candidate immune exposures, relying instead on TCR beta sequences and their occurrence across donors. To decide whether each TCR beta V gene segment behaved as functional or pseudogenic, an earlier analysis of some 580 of the donors relied on high-throughput TCR beta sequencing. Donor age, sex, ethnicity and CMV serostatus were compiled alongside the repertoire data. A later genetic analysis took genome-wide SNP genotypes for 398 of the 666 donors and used that subset as a discovery cohort. All discovery cohort repertoires had been generated using a single sequencing platform. HLA typing included class I and class II loci at four-digit resolution. The number of donors typed differed by locus, with roughly 620-630 for A, B, C, DRB1 and DQB1, around 500 for DQA1, under 610 for DPA1, and approximately 470 for DPB1. Because of strong linkage in the cohort, roughly five DR-DQ haplotypes were treated as single units for association and clustering. On average, around 240,000 unique TCR beta nucleotide sequences were sequenced per donor among 350 to 400 genotyped donors of the cohort, with roughly 19% of those sequences being non-productive.

General conclusions and limits of the study: When HLA alleles, especially DR and DQ, strongly co-occurred, TCR associations were difficult to assign to individual alleles. The 87-base-pair reads could not distinguish some IMGT-functional V segments, including TRBV6-2 and TRBV6-3, so those segments were excluded. Because counts were too low, 15 to 20 rarely observed V segments, including chromosome 9 orphons, were excluded from the earlier analysis of around 590 of the donors. A group of highly shared sequence variants was considered likely to be a technical artifact of the sequencing pipeline. A later analysis reported that several top co-occurrence clusters appeared linked to parvovirus B19, influenza, CMV and Epstein-Barr virus. Presence/absence analyses assumed roughly uniform sequencing depth across donors, an assumption that may not hold. V-gene and J-gene trimming of TCR beta chains was associated with a missense DCLRE1C variant in a later genetic analysis, and the association was replicated in an independent cohort. Immune exposure information for the cohort was limited to CMV serostatus. Most TCR sequences were observed very rarely across donors, whereas some public TCRs were present in many individuals. According to a later analysis, most CMV-associated TCR beta chains appeared to be HLA-restricted, and the HLA associations seemed to be driven largely by CMV exposure. A total of 150 or so TCR beta chains were listed by the study as associated with cytomegalovirus. Correlated functional status among segregating V segments might be attributable to linkage disequilibrium, but an unknown experimental factor could not be ruled out. It was suggested by the authors that the approach could potentially be generalized to other disease states and immunological phenotypes. According to a later genetic analysis, donors in an Asian-associated ancestry cluster had fewer N-insertions in productive TCRs than the approximately 650-donor mean. A further reported finding was that TCR beta sequences accurately predicted the HLA-A and HLA-B alleles for most subjects in the first cohort. At a false discovery rate of 0.05, a later analysis linked 16,951 TCR beta sequences to specific HLA alleles. In a later analysis, TCR association rates were found to vary across HLA loci, with the most associated TCRs seen for DRB1 alleles and the fewest for HLA-C alleles. Only TCR beta chains were sequenced in this cohort, and the absence of alpha or paired-chain data limited detectable features. A few of the identified cytomegalovirus-associated TCR beta chains were confirmed in vitro to be specific for cytomegalovirus antigens. Because some donors lacked HLA typing at each locus, the association tests relied only on the typed subset. In an earlier analysis of around 600 of the donors, most TCR beta V segments were observed in productive rearrangements about 87% or about 30% of the time, broadly matching IMGT annotations. Cytomegalovirus status was reported to be diagnosed by the classifier with high specificity and sensitivity in both the original and validation cohorts. In a later analysis, HLA-associated TCR beta chains showed more clonal expansion and lower generation probabilities than non-associated chains that were equally common.

Receptor libraries were prepared by the immunoSEQ multiplex PCR assay. The multiplex PCR relied on a mix of 60 forward primers for TCR Vbeta segments and 13 reverse primers for TCR Jbeta segments. A multiplex PCR assay on genomic DNA amplified the CDR3 region of rearranged TCR beta genes. The Illumina HiSeq System was used to sequence the amplified TCR beta libraries as 87-base-pair reads. For the original study's pipeline: In a later analysis, approximately 74 million unique TCR beta chains were counted across the roughly 670 repertoires, and about 10 million of these chains were shared by at least two donors. A nearest-neighbor algorithm error-corrected the raw reads and collapsed the reads into unique sequences, merging closely related sequences to remove PCR and sequencing errors. Alignment of CDR3 sequences to IMGT reference sequences was used to assign V, D and J gene segments. Each retained sequence needed at least a six-nucleotide match to both a V gene segment and a J gene segment. A rearrangement counted as productive if the CDR3 had no stop codons and remained in frame with V and J, and every other rearrangement counted as non-productive. Following IMGT convention, CDR3 was defined as the stretch from the second conserved V-encoded cysteine to the conserved J-encoded phenylalanine. Sequences without an unambiguous match to a single V gene segment were excluded from the earlier analysis of several hundred of the donors. In an earlier analysis of 587 of the donors, V segments were called functional above 56.7% productive rearrangements and were called segregating when the between-donor standard deviation exceeded 5%. A statistical classification framework was built to diagnose cytomegalovirus status from the catalog of TCR beta chain sequences. In a later analysis, TCR nucleotide sequences were compared against IMGT/GENE-DB human TR gene sequences so that V and J genes could be assigned. In a later analysis, CDR3 sequences and most-parsimonious VDJ recombination scenarios were assigned using the TCRdist pipeline. In a later analysis, every TCR beta chain was defined by the combination of its CDR3 amino acid sequence and its V-gene family, and reads without a unique V-gene family were dropped. As a way to deal with suspected cross-contamination and a sequencing artifact, a later analysis dropped roughly 600 nucleotide sequences that were highly shared and had low generation probability. In a later analysis, a clonal expansion index was calculated for each public chain from normalized within-repertoire ranks of inferred template counts. In a later analysis, generation probabilities were computed using a VDJ recombination model fitted to out-of-frame rearrangements, and the results were checked against IGoR. A later analysis scored TCR-TCR, TCR-HLA and TCR-CMV co-occurrence with hypergeometric tests, applying a repertoire-size bias correction to TCR pairs. False discovery rates were estimated in a later analysis by permuting HLA or CMV assignments 20 times. In a later analysis, co-occurring TCRs were grouped using DBSCAN, with TCRdist sequence similarity added in when clustering inside HLA-allele-positive subsets. Repertoires with fewer than 30,000 or more than 120,000 public chains were left out of co-occurrence clustering, as were about 5 repertoires with anomalous nucleotide sharing. This is the immuneACCESS table as TCRdb keeps it, with only in-frame sequences that have V and J called. A part of the clones is gone; compared with another copy, unresolved V genes explain less than half, and the rest is unexplained. V, J and clone size reflect that table, while D and trimming were determined from the DNA. The sample table records around 190,000 clones; 70% to 80% of these occur just once. The ten largest clones add up to less than 3.5% of the sample.

The receptor comes from a young woman in good health and CMV-seronegative. The specimen was PBMCs. This receptor chain uses TRBV5-6 and TRBJ1-5, with 8 middle bases fitting TRBD1. The nucleotide sequence is TGTGCCAGCAGCCTCGGGACAGGCCGTAATCAGCCCCAGCATTTT. Its protein product is CASSLGTGRNQPQHF.